The clone carrying this TCR beta chain was counted a single time. This sample was included in a study of cytomegalovirus exposure and HLA in healthy donors. 13 Jbeta primers and 60 Vbeta primers were used for the PCR. The repertoire was sequenced with immunoSEQ multiplex PCR; TCRdb's copy has only in-frame clones and lacks some. The table records approximately 200,000 clones, approximately 85% of them present only once. The V end lost 4 bases, the J end lost 4 bases, and 12 bases lay between the germline ends. Looked up from germline, CDR1 is LNHDA and CDR2 is SQIVND (reference sequence). This CDR3 has 14 amino acids.

This sequence joins TRBV19 and TRBJ2-3, with D perhaps TRBD2 (7 bases). Input material: PBMCs. This receptor was identified in a woman aged 45 to 65 in good health and CMV-seropositive. DNA for the CDR3: TGTGCCAGTAGTAGCGGGGAGGGGGCAGATACGCAGTATTTT. Amino acids: CASSSGEGADTQYF.